Shown below are 29 T cell receptor beta chains from a single sample sequenced in a study of B cell selection in AIRE deficiency. Libraries were prepared by immunoSEQ multiplex PCR; TCRdb keeps only in-frame clonotypes and omits some of them. The repertoire holds about 24,000 clones, with roughly 96% as singletons. Sorting defined conventional CD4 T cells as CD4+CD127+. Sequences were obtained from CD4+CD127+ conventional T cells sorted from PBMCs. Source of these receptors: a human donor in good health.

The rearrangement uses TRBV6-6 and TRBJ2-7; 8 nucleotides agree with TRBD1. Unmatched junction bases numbered 5, after V lost 6 bases and J lost 1 base. Germline CDR1 reads MNHNY; CDR2 reads SVGAGI (reference sequence). CDR3 length: 14 amino acids. CDR3 amino acids: CASSPRDRSYEQYF. CDR3 sequence (DNA): TGTGCCAGCAGCCCCCGGGACAGGTCCTACGAGCAGTACTTC.

CDR3 region: CASSLNSGREKLFF. The CDR3, as DNA: TGTGCCAGCAGCTTAAACTCAGGCCGGGAAAAACTGTTTTTT. J is TRBJ1-4 and V is TRBV7-9; no clear D. The CDR3 covers 14 residues. V was pared by 2 bases and J by 8 bases, with 12 bases between. Germline V gene sequence: CDR1 SEHNR, CDR2 FQNEAQ (reference sequence).

This clone was recorded a few times. The junction does not match germline at one end; this may be a read error. This chain uses TRBV2 with TRBJ2-7; D is possibly TRBD2 (5 bases). There are 11 residues in the CDR3. Germline CDR1 SNHLY, CDR2 FYNNEI. The CDR3: CASSEGETLHF. CDR3 bases: TGTGCCAGCAGTGAAGGGGAGACACTTCACTTC.

The rearrangement links TRBV10-3 to TRBJ2-7; 7 nucleotides align to TRBD2. The CDR3 runs to 13 residues. V trimming: 4 bases; J trimming: 2 bases; junction bases outside the gene matches: 2. Germline CDR1 ENHRY, CDR2 SYGVKD. The CDR3 region has the DNA TGTGCCATCAGTGGGGGGGGAACCTACGAGCAGTACTTC. It specifies CAISGGGTYEQYF.

The gene calls are TRBV11-2 and TRBJ1-5; perhaps TRBD1 as D (6 bases). The germline V gene has CDR1 SGHAT and CDR2 FQNNGV. This CDR3 has 14 residues. V shed 5 bases and J shed 5 bases, with 13 bases lying between them. CDR3 region: CASSKDRADQPQHF. In DNA form, the CDR3 reads TGTGCCAGCAGCAAGGACAGAGCTGATCAGCCCCAGCATTTT.

The J gene is TRBJ1-1, the V gene TRBV7-3; 11 positions agree with TRBD1. V was clipped by 0 bases and J by 5 bases; unmatched bases: 2. The CDR3 has 15 amino acids. Per the germline V gene, CDR1 is SGHTA and CDR2 is FQGTGA. CDR3 DNA sequence: TGTGCCAGCAGCTTAACTGGGACAGGGGGTACTGAAGCTTTCTTT. It codes for CASSLTGTGGTEAFF.

The chain has TRBV11-3 and TRBJ2-1, with unresolved D. This CDR3 contains 13 residues. The ends were cut back, 2 bases at V and 8 bases at J, with 10 bases in the middle. Per the germline V gene, CDR1 is SGHNT and CDR2 is YENEEA. CDR3 sequence reads: CASSLLGMDEQFF. The DNA for the CDR3 is TGTGCCAGCAGCTTATTGGGGATGGATGAGCAGTTCTTC.

This chain links TRBV5-1 with TRBJ2-3; TRBD1 matches at 8 bases. There are 14 residues in the CDR3. Germline values: CDR1 SGHRS, CDR2 YFSETQ. V dropped 4 bases and J dropped 2; count of bases not matched to a gene: 3. The CDR3 region is CASSTDRVTDTQYF. DNA for the CDR3: TGCGCCAGCAGCACGGACAGGGTCACAGATACGCAGTATTTT.

This chain uses TRBV2 with TRBJ2-3; D is ambiguous. There are 12 residues in the CDR3. Deletions cut 2 bases from V and 4 bases from J, with 4 bases between. Germline loops: CDR1 SNHLY, CDR2 FYNNEI. The CDR3 region has the DNA TGTGCCAGCAGTGAATGGGCAGATACGCAGTATTTT. Translation gives CASSEWADTQYF.

The chain uses TRBV7-7 and TRBJ2-2, with D tentatively TRBD2 (5 bases). Germline CDR1 SSHAT, CDR2 FNYEAQ (reference sequence). CDR3 length: 18 amino acids. With 2 bases removed from V and 0 bases from J, the gap between germline ends came to 16 bases. CDR3 protein: CASSLSGGPRANTGELFF. The DNA for the CDR3 is TGTGCCAGCAGCTTATCTGGCGGGCCCCGCGCGAACACCGGGGAGCTGTTTTTT.

J is TRBJ1-6 and V is TRBV14; D is ambiguous. This CDR3 comprises 13 residues. Germline V lookup: CDR1 SGHDN, CDR2 FVKESK. The ends were cut back, 1 base at V and 6 bases at J, with 4 bases in the middle. CDR3 coding DNA: TGTGCCAGCAGCCAAGCCAGTAATTCACCCCTCCACTTT. Amino acids: CASSQASNSPLHF. Variable domain in full (rest from reference TRBV14 and TRBJ1-6): EAGVTQFPSHSVIEKGQTVTLRCDPISGHDNLYWYRRVMGKEIKFLLHFVKESKQDESGMPNNRFLAERTGGTYSTLKVQPAELEDSGVYFCASSQASNSPLHFGNGTRLTVT.

This rearrangement joins TRBV29-1 to TRBJ2-1; D ambiguous. Trimming removed 1 base from V and 9 bases from J, with 4 bases in between. The CDR3 consists of 10 residues. Germline lookup yields CDR1 SQVTM and CDR2 ANQGSEA. The CDR3: CSVEGGEQFF. The CDR3 coding sequence is TGCAGCGTTGAAGGTGGTGAGCAGTTCTTC.

The CDR3 here is CAWSANFNEQFF. The DNA for the CDR3 is TGTGCCTGGAGTGCTAATTTTAATGAGCAGTTCTTC. This sequence joins TRBV30 and TRBJ2-1; no definite D call. Germline CDR1 is GTSNPN and CDR2 is SVGIG (reference sequence). V dropped 1 base and J dropped 7 bases, with 8 bases sitting between them. The CDR3 consists of 12 residues. Based on the CDR3 plus reference TRBV30 and TRBJ2-1, the full variable domain is SQTIHQWPATLVQPVGSPLSLECTVEGTSNPNLYWYRQAAGRGLQLLFYSVGIGQISSEVPQNLSASRPQDRQFILSSKKLLLSDSGFYLCAWSANFNEQFFGPGTRLTVL.

The genes are TRBV4-3 and TRBJ1-6; perhaps TRBD1 as D (5 bases). V gave up 3 bases and J gave up 16 bases, with 16 bases separating them. The CDR3 has 13 amino acids. CDR1 and CDR2 from the germline V gene are LGHNA and YSLEER. The CDR3, as DNA: TGCGCCAGCAGCCAGGCCGGGACGACTCCTCTCCACTTT. Its protein product is CASSQAGTTPLHF.

V is TRBV19 and J is TRBJ1-5; perhaps TRBD1 as D (6 bases). The CDR3 runs 17 residues. Trimming stripped 4 bases from V and 3 bases from J, with 19 bases between. The V gene's germline CDR1 is LNHDA and CDR2 SQIVND (reference sequence). The CDR3 DNA sequence: TGTGCCAGTAGTAATAGTTGGGGGGCCTCTCCCAATCAGCCCCAGCATTTT. Amino acid sequence: CASSNSWGASPNQPQHF.

The J gene is TRBJ1-6, the V gene TRBV6-5, with D tentatively TRBD1 (6 bases). CDR1 MNHEY and CDR2 SVGAGI come from the germline V gene. The CDR3 is 14 residues long. V was shortened by 6 bases and J by 4 bases, with 10 bases between the two germline ends. The CDR3 DNA is TGTGCCAGCAGATGGACAGATTATAATTCACCCCTCCACTTT. This gives the protein CASRWTDYNSPLHF.

The V call is TRBV5-4, the J call TRBJ2-7, with 8 positions matching TRBD2. Germline CDR1 reads SGHNT; CDR2 reads YYREEE (reference sequence). The ends lost 0 bases at V and 2 bases at J; junction bases unmatched: 4. The CDR3 spans 15 residues. CDR3 sequence (DNA): TGTGCCAGCAGCTTGGGCGGGGGGTCCACCTACGAGCAGTACTTC. Its translation is CASSLGGGSTYEQYF.

This chain connects TRBV5-4 to TRBJ2-2, with TRBD1 matching over 9 bases. Germline V lookup: CDR1 SGHNT, CDR2 YYREEE (reference sequence). The J segment lost 4 bases and the V segment lost 3 bases, leaving 10 bases of the junction unmatched. CDR3 length: 17 amino acids. CDR3 nucleotides: TGTGCCAGCAGCTCCTCCCGGACAGGGGTCGGCACCGGGGAGCTGTTTTTT. Translating gives CASSSSRTGVGTGELFF.

The V gene is TRBV28, the J gene TRBJ1-1; unclear D gene. The CDR3 has 13 amino acids. In germline, CDR1 is MDHEN, CDR2 SYDVKM. The V gene lost 2 bases and the J gene lost 2 bases, with 6 bases spanning the gap. CDR3 in amino acids: CASSLLRNTEAFF. The CDR3 nucleotides are TGTGCCAGCAGTTTACTGCGTAACACTGAAGCTTTCTTT.

A few counts support this clone. The CDR3 loop is CASSLTGTGYQPQHF. The CDR3 nucleotides are TGTGCCAGCAGTTTAACCGGGACAGGGTATCAGCCCCAGCATTTT. The genes are TRBV6-6 and TRBJ1-5, with 9 bases lining up with TRBD1. CDR3 length: 15 residues. In germline, CDR1 is MNHNY, CDR2 SVGAGI (reference sequence). The J segment lost 5 bases and the V segment lost 4 bases, leaving 6 bases of the junction unmatched.

The rearrangement uses TRBV21-1 and TRBJ1-1; the D call of TRBD1 is as the table states it, not checked on the DNA. TRBV21-1 is flagged as a pseudogene. The CDR3 extends over 14 amino acids. CDR3 residues: CASSIGTPNTEAFF. The CDR3 region has the DNA TGTGCCAGCAGCATCGGGACACCGAACACTGAAGCTTTCTTT.

The chain carries TRBV18 and TRBJ1-1, with 7 positions matching TRBD1. The CDR3 is 16 amino acids. V lost 4 bases to trimming and J lost 0 bases; unmatched junction nucleotides: 8. Germline CDR1 KGHSH, CDR2 LQKENI. CDR3 sequence: CASSHSGTVMNTEAFF. In nucleotides, the CDR3 is TGTGCCAGCTCACACTCCGGGACAGTTATGAACACTGAAGCTTTCTTT.

This chain connects TRBV28 to TRBJ1-5; D remains ambiguous. The germline gives CDR1 MDHEN, CDR2 SYDVKM. Deletions cut 8 bases from V and 4 bases from J, with 15 bases between. The CDR3 sequence is 14 residues long. This CDR3 reads CASSELGGNQPQHF. The CDR3 DNA follows: TGTGCCAGCTCGGAGCTAGGAGGAAATCAGCCCCAGCATTTT. Drawing the rest from reference TRBV28 and TRBJ1-5, the complete variable domain is DVKVTQSSRYLVKRTGEKVFLECVQDMDHENMFWYRQDPGLGLRLIYFSYDVKMKEKGDIPEGYSVSREKKERFSLILESASTNQTSMYLCASSELGGNQPQHFGDGTRLSIL.

This clone was seen a few times. The CDR3 loop is CASSSRGSGDTQYF. The CDR3 nucleotides read TGTGCCAGCAGTTCCCGCGGGAGTGGGGATACGCAGTATTTT. The chain has TRBV6-1 and TRBJ2-3, with 7 nucleotides matching TRBD2. The V gene end was trimmed by 5 bases and the J gene end by 6 bases; junction bases not matched to a gene: 8. The CDR3 length is 14 residues. Germline V gene sequence: CDR1 MNHNS, CDR2 SASEGT.

J is TRBJ2-7 and V is TRBV7-2; possibly TRBD1 or TRBD2 for D (6 bases each). Trimming took off 5 bases at V and 3 bases at J, with 17 bases between the two ends. Germline values: CDR1 SGHTA, CDR2 FQGNSA. This CDR3 has 15 residues. The CDR3 spells CASSPEGGPIYEQYF. The CDR3 region has the DNA TGTGCCAGCAGCCCCGAGGGGGGCCCCATCTACGAGCAGTACTTC.

CDR3 sequence: CASSLESDRGGSPLHF. In DNA, the CDR3 is TGTGCCAGCAGCTTAGAGTCGGACAGGGGGGGTTCACCCCTCCACTTT. This rearrangement joins TRBV11-2 to TRBJ1-6; 10 bases align to TRBD1. J was trimmed by 9 bases and V by 0 bases; bases with no gene match: 5. This CDR3 spans 16 amino acids. CDR1 and CDR2 (germline): SGHAT, FQNNGV.

The rearrangement joins TRBV23-1 to TRBJ2-7; D ambiguous. TRBV23-1 is known as an ORF, though its function is uncertain. This CDR3 is built from 11 residues. V was cut by 6 bases and J by 9 bases, with 12 bases left in between. In DNA, the CDR3 is TGCGCCAGCAGAACTGCCTGGTGGCAGTACTTC. This translates into CASRTAWWQYF.

The chain has TRBV5-1 and TRBJ2-1; 12 positions agree with TRBD2. V dropped 4 bases and J dropped 6; count of bases not matched to a gene: 5. The CDR3 totals 15 residues. Looked up from germline, CDR1 is SGHRS and CDR2 is YFSETQ. The DNA for the CDR3 is TGCGCCAGCAGCCTCACTAGCGGGGGGATCAATGAGCAGTTCTTC. It is translated as CASSLTSGGINEQFF.

This clone was seen only once. Here the CDR3 reads CSVSKSGTLRAHNEQFF. CDR3 bases: TGCAGCGTATCAAAATCTGGCACCTTGCGGGCCCACAATGAGCAGTTCTTC. The chain is built from TRBV29-1 and TRBJ2-1; possible D gene TRBD2, 5 bases. The germline CDR1 and CDR2 sequences are SQVTM and ANQGSEA. V lost 6 bases to trimming and J lost 5 bases, with 26 bases between them. CDR3 length equals 17 residues.